The following is a TCR beta chain sequence with its context. CDR3 length equals 14 residues. CDR1 SGHTA and CDR2 FQGNSA come from the germline V gene. Deletions cut 2 bases from V and 0 bases from J, with 4 bases between. This sample was included in a study of OX40 agonist ivuxolimab in advanced cancers. At the level of the study: Ivuxolimab is an agonistic anti-OX40 (CD134) antibody, and patients were treated with it. Prior anti-PD-1, anti-PD-L1 or anti-CTLA-4 therapy was allowed; 40% to 50% had some.

The table came from immunoSEQ multiplex PCR; TCRdb's copy has only in-frame clones and leaves some out. The sample contains more than 100,000 clones, 90% of which appear only once. The sample in question was CD4+ or CD8+ T cells sorted from blood, obtained in a trial of the OX40 agonist ivuxolimab. The rearrangement links TRBV7-2 to TRBJ2-2, with D hard to call. The sequence came from an adult with an advanced solid tumor such as melanoma, head and neck, liver or kidney cancer. CDR3 sequence reads: CASSLLANTGELFF. The CDR3 DNA is TGTGCCAGCAGCTTACTAGCGAACACCGGGGAGCTGTTTTTT. Together with reference TRBV7-2 and TRBJ2-2, the CDR3 gives the full variable domain: GAGVSQSPSNKVTEKGKDVELRCDPISGHTALYWYRQSLGQGLEFLIYFQGNSAPDKSGLPSDRFSAERTGGSVSTLTIQRTQQEDSAVYLCASSLLANTGELFFGEGSRLTVL.